This TCR beta chain was sequenced in a study of shared clonotypes between healthy human individuals. Trimming took 2 bases from V and 7 from J, leaving 17 bases between them. The germline V gene encodes CDR1 KGHSH and CDR2 LQKENI. There are 16 residues in the CDR3. The method was immunoSEQ multiplex PCR; TCRdb's version includes in-frame clones alone and lacks a portion of them. The sample includes fewer than 1 million clones, 90% to 97% of them seen just once. In the naive CD8 group, cells lacked CD45RO and were positively selected for CCR7, so terminally differentiated effector memory CD45RA+ cells were left out.

This clonotype was sampled from a man aged 25 to 40 in good health. The chain combines TRBV18 with TRBJ1-4; D call uncertain. Specimen: naive CD8+ T cells sorted from blood. The CDR3 DNA follows: TGTGCCAGCTCACCAGGTTTTGGAAGTGACATTGAAAAACTGTTTTTT. This encodes CASSPGFGSDIEKLFF.